A selection of T cell receptor beta chains follows, all from one sample in a study of blood T cell repertoires in COVID-19. Produced via immunoSEQ multiplex PCR; TCRdb's table is partial and in-frame only. The sample has approximately 50,000 clones; 79% are singletons. The specimen was peripheral blood. The receptor source for this set is a man in his 70s with acute or convalescent COVID-19. The CDR3 runs from the conserved cysteine through the conserved F or W. Fields, in order: V gene, D gene, clone size, CDR3 length, J gene, CDR3 protein, CDR3 DNA. D genes are given only for firm matches. Rows give clone size only sometimes, using once, few, many, or a class for an expanded clone.

>TRBV3-1/TRBV3-2|TRBD1|-|16|TRBJ1-4
CASSPHRQGVGEKLFF
TGTGCCAGCAGCCCTCATCGACAGGGGGTGGGTGAAAAACTGTTTTTT
>TRBV3-1/TRBV3-2|TRBD2|once|15|TRBJ2-2
CASSQGGLAPGELFF
TGTGCCAGCAGCCAAGGGGGACTAGCCCCCGGGGAGCTGTTTTTT
>TRBV30|TRBD2|-|14|TRBJ2-3
CAWSSGGARDTQYF
TGTGCCTGGAGTAGCGGGGGGGCTAGAGATACGCAGTATTTT
>TRBV6-1|-|-|14|TRBJ1-1
CASSELIQGTEAFF
TGTGCCAGCAGTGAACTTATCCAGGGGACTGAAGCTTTCTTT
>TRBV7-8|-|-|14|TRBJ1-4
CASSLDIRNEKLFF
TGTGCCAGCAGCCTGGACATCAGGAATGAAAAACTGTTTTTT
>TRBV11-3|TRBD2|once|15|TRBJ2-1
CASSLLLAGADEQFF
TGTGCCAGCAGCTTATTGTTGGCGGGAGCAGATGAGCAGTTCTTC
>TRBV6-6|TRBD1|-|13|TRBJ1-2
CASRRQGPYGYTF
TGTGCCAGCAGACGACAGGGCCCTTATGGCTACACCTTC
>TRBV12-3/TRBV12-4|-|many|12|TRBJ2-7
CASSQGPYEQYF
TGTGCCAGCAGCCAGGGGCCCTACGAGCAGTACTTC
>TRBV7-9|-|-|14|TRBJ1-2
CASSREAGVGGYTF
TGTGCCAGCAGCCGGGAGGCAGGGGTCGGAGGCTACACCTTC
>TRBV27|-|once|15|TRBJ1-5
CASSLTQGNDQPQHF
TGTGCCAGCAGTCTCACTCAGGGAAATGATCAGCCCCAGCATTTT
>TRBV7-2|TRBD2|-|16|TRBJ2-2
CASSLRLAGAPGELFF
TGTGCCAGCAGCTTACGACTAGCGGGGGCACCCGGGGAGCTGTTTTTT